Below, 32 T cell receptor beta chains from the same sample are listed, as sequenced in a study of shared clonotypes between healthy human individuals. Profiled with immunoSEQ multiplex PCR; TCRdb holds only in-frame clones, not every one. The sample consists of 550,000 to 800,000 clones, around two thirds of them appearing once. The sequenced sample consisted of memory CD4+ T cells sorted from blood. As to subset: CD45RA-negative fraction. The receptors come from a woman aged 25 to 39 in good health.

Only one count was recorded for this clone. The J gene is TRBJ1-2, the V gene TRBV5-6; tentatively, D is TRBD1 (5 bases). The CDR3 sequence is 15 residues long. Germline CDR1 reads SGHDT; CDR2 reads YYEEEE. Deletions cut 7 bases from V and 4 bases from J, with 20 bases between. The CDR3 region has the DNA TGTGCCAGCCGACCGAGGGACTCGGAGATCTATGGCTACACCTTC. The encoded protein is CASRPRDSEIYGYTF.

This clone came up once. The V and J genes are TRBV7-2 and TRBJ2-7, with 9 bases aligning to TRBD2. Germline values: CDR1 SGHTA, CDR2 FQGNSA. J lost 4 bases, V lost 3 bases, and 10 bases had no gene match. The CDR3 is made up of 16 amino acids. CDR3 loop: CASSLTGGRARYEQYF. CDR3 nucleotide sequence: TGTGCCAGCAGCTTGACGGGCGGGAGGGCCCGGTACGAGCAGTACTTC.

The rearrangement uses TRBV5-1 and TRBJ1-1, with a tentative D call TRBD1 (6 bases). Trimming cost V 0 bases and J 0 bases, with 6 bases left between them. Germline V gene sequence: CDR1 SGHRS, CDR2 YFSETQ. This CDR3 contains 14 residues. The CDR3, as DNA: TGCGCCAGCAGCTTGGGGGGGCTGAACACTGAAGCTTTCTTT. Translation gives CASSLGGLNTEAFF. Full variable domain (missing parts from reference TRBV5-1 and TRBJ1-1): KAGVTQTPRYLIKTRGQQVTLSCSPISGHRSVSWYQQTPGQGLQFLFEYFSETQRNKGNFPGRFSGRQFSNSRSEMNVSTLELGDSALYLCASSLGGLNTEAFFGQGTRLTVV.

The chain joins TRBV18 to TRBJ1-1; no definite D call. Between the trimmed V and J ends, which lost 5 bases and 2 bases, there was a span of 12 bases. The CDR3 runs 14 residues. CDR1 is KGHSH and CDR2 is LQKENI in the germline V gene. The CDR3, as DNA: TGTGCCAGCTCAGTGATTCCCAGAAACACTGAAGCTTTCTTT. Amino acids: CASSVIPRNTEAFF.

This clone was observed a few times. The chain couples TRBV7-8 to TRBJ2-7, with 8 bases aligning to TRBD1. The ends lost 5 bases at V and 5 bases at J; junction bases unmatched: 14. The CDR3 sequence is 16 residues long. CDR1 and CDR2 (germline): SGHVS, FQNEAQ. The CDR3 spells CASSRRLTGEVDEQYF. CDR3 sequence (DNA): TGTGCCAGCAGCCGGAGACTGACAGGGGAGGTCGACGAGCAGTACTTC.

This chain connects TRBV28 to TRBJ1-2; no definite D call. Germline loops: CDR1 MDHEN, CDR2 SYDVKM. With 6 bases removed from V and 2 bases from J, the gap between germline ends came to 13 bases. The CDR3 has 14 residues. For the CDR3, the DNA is TGTGCCAGCAGGCTCATAACTCGAAACTATGGCTACACCTTC. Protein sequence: CASRLITRNYGYTF.

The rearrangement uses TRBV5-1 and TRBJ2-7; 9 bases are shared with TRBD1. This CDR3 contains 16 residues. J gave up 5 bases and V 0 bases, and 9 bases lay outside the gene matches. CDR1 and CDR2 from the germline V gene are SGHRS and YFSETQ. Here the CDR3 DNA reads TGCGCCAGCAGCTTGGTTACCGGACAGGGGAGCCACGAGCAGTACTTC. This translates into CASSLVTGQGSHEQYF.

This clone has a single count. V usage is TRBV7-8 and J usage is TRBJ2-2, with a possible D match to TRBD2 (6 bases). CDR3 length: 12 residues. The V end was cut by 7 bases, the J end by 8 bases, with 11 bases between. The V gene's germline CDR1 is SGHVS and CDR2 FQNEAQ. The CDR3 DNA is TGTGCCAGCACTCGACTAGGAGGGGAGCTGTTTTTT. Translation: CASTRLGGELFF.

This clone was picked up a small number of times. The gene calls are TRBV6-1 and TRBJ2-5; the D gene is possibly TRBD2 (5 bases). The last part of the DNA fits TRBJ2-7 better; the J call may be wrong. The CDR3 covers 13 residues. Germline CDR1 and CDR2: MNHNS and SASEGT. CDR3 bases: TGTGCCAGCAATACCGGGGAGACAAACGAGCAGTACTTC. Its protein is CASNTGETNEQYF.

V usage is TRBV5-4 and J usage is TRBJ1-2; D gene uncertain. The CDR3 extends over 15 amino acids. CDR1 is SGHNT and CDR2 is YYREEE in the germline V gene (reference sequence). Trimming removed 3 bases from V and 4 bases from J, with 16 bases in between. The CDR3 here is CASSWGRGGGYGYTF. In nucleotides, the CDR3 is TGTGCCAGCAGCTGGGGTCGGGGAGGAGGCTATGGCTACACCTTC. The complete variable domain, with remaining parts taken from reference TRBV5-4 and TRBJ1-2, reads ETGVTQSPTHLIKTRGQQVTLRCSSQSGHNTVSWYQQALGQGPQFIFQYYREEENGRGNFPPRFSGLQFPNYSSELNVNALELDDSALYLCASSWGRGGGYGYTFGSGTRLTVV.

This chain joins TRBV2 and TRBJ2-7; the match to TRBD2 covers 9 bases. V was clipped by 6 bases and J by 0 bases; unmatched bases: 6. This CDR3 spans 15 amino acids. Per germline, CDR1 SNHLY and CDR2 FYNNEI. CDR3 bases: TGTGCCAGCAGCTTAGCGGGAGCGAGCTCCTACGAGCAGTACTTC. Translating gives CASSLAGASSYEQYF.

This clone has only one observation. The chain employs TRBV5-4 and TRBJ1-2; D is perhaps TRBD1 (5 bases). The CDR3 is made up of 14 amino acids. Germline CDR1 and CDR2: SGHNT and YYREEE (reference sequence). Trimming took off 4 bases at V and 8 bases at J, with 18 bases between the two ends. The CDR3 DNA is TGTGCCAGCAGCGAACAGGCGGGAGCGGAGGGCTACACCTTC. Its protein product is CASSEQAGAEGYTF.

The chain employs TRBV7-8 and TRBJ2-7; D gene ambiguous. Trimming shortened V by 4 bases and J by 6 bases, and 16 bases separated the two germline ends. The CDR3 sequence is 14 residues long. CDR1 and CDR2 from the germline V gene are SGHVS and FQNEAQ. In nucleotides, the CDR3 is TGTGCCAGCAGCTCCGGGTTAGGGCCAATCGAGCAGTACTTC. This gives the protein CASSSGLGPIEQYF.

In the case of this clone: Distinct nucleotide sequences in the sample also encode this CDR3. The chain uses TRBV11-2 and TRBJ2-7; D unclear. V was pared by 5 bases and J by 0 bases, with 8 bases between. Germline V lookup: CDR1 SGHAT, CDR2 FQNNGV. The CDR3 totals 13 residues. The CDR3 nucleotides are TGTGCCAGCAGCGCCCTGAGCTCCTACGAGCAGTACTTC. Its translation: CASSALSSYEQYF.

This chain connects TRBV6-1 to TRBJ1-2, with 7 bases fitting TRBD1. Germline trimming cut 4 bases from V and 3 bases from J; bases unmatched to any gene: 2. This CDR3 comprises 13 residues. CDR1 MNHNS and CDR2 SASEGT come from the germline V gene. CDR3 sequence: CASSAQGDYGYTF. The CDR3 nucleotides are TGTGCCAGCAGTGCCCAGGGGGACTATGGCTACACCTTC.

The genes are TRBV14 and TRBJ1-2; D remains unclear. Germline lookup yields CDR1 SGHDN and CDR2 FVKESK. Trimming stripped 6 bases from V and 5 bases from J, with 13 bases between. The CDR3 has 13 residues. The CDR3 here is CASSPTRGYGYTF. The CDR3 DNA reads TGTGCCAGCAGTCCAACTCGGGGTTATGGCTACACCTTC.

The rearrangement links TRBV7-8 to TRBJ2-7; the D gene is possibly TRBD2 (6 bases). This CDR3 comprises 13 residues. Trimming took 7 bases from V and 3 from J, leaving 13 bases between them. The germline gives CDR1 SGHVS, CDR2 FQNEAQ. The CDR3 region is CASIRDWGYEQYF. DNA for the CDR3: TGTGCCAGCATCCGGGACTGGGGCTACGAGCAGTACTTC.

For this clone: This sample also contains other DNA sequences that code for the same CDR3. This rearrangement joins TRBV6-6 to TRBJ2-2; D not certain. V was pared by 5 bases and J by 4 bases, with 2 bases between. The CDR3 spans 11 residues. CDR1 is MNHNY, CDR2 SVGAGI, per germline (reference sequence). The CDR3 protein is CASSPTGELFF. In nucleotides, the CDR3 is TGTGCCAGCAGTCCCACCGGGGAGCTGTTTTTT.

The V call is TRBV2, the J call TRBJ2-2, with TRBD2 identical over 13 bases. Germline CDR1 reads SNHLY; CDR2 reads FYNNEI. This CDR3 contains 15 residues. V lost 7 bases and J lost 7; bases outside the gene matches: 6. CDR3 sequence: CASNRGLAGFGELFF. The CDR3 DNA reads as TGTGCCAGCAACCGGGGACTAGCGGGGTTCGGGGAGCTGTTTTTT. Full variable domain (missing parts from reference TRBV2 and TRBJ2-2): EPEVTQTPSHQVTQMGQEVILRCVPISNHLYFYWYRQILGQKVEFLVSFYNNEISEKSEIFDDQFSVERPDGSNFTLKIRSTKLEDSAMYFCASNRGLAGFGELFFGEGSRLTVL.

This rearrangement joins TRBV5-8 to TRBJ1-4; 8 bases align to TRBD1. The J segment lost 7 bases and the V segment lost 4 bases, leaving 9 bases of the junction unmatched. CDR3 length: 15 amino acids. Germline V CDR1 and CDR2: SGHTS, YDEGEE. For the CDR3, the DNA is TGTGCCAGCAGCGGGGGACAGGAACGAACTGAAAAACTGTTTTTT. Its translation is CASSGGQERTEKLFF.

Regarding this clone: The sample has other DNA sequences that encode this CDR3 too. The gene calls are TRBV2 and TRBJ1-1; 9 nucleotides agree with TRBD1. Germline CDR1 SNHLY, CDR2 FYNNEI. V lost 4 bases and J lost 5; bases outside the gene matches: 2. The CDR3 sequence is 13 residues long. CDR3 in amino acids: CASSGQGVTEAFF. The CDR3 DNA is TGTGCCAGCAGTGGACAGGGGGTTACTGAAGCTTTCTTT.

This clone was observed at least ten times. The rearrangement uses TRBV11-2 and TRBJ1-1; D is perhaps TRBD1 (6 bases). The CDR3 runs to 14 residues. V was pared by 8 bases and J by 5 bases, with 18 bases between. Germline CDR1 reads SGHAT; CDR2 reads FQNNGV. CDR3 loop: CASAGAKVRTEAFF. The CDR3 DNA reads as TGTGCCAGCGCGGGGGCCAAAGTGCGGACTGAAGCTTTCTTT.

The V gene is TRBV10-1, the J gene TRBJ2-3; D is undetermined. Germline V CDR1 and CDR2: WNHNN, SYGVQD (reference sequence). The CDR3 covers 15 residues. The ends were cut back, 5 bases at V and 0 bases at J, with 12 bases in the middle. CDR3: CASSRSESSTDTQYF. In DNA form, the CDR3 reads TGCGCCAGCAGTCGGTCTGAGTCTAGCACAGATACGCAGTATTTT.

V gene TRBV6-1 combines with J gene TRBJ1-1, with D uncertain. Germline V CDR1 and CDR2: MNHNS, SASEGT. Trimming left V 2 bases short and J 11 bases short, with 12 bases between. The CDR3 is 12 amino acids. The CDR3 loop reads CASSESRSPAFF. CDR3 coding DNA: TGTGCCAGCAGTGAAAGCAGGAGTCCCGCTTTCTTT.

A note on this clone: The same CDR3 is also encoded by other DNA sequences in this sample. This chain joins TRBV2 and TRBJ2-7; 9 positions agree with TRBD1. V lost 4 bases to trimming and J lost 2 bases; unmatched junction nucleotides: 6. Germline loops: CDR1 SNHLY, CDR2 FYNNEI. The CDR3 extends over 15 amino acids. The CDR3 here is CASSATGTGPYEQYF. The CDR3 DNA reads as TGTGCCAGCAGTGCAACAGGGACAGGGCCCTACGAGCAGTACTTC.

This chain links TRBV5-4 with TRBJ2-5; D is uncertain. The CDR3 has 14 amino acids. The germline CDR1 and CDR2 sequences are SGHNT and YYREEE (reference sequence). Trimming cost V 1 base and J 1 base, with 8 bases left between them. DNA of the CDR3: TGTGCCAGCAGCTTGTCTTACAGCCAAGAGACCCAGTACTTC. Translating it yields CASSLSYSQETQYF.

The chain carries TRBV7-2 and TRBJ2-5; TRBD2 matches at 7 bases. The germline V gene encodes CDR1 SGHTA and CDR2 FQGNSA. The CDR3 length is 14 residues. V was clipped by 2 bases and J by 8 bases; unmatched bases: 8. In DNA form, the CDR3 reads TGTGCCAGCAGCTTACAAGCGGGGCCGGGAACCCAGTACTTC. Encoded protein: CASSLQAGPGTQYF. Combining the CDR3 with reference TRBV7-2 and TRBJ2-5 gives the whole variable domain GAGVSQSPSNKVTEKGKDVELRCDPISGHTALYWYRQSLGQGLEFLIYFQGNSAPDKSGLPSDRFSAERTGGSVSTLTIQRTQQEDSAVYLCASSLQAGPGTQYFGPGTRLLVL.

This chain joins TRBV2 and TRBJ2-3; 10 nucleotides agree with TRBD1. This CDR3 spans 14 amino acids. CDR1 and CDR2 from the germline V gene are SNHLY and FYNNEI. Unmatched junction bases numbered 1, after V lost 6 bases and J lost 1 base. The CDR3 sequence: CASRGTGGTDTQYF. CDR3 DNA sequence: TGTGCCAGCAGGGGGACAGGGGGCACAGATACGCAGTATTTT.

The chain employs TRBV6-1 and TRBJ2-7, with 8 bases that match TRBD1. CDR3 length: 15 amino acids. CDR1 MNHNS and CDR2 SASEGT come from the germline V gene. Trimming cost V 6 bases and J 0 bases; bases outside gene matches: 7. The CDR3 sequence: CASRQLQGGSYEQYF. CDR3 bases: TGTGCCAGCAGACAGCTACAGGGGGGCTCCTACGAGCAGTACTTC.

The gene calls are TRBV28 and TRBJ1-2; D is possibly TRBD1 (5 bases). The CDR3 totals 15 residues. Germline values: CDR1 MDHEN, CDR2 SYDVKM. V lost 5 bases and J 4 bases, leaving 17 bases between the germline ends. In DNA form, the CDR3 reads TGTGCCAGCAGTCCCCCTGGGGGGAAACCCTATGGCTACACCTTC. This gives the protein CASSPPGGKPYGYTF.

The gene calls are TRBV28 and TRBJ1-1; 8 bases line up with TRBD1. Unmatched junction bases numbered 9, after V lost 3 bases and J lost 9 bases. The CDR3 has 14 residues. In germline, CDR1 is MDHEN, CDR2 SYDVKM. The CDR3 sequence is CASSLTTGTGQAFF. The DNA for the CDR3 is TGTGCCAGCAGTTTGACTACCGGGACAGGCCAAGCTTTCTTT. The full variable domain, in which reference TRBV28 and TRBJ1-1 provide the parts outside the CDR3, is DVKVTQSSRYLVKRTGEKVFLECVQDMDHENMFWYRQDPGLGLRLIYFSYDVKMKEKGDIPEGYSVSREKKERFSLILESASTNQTSMYLCASSLTTGTGQAFFGQGTRLTVV.

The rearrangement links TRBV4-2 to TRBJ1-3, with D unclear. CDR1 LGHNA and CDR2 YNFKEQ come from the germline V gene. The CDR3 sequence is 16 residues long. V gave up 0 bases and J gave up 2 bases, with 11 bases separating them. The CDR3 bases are TGTGCCAGCAGCCAAGATTATTCACAAACTGGAAACACCATATATTTT. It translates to CASSQDYSQTGNTIYF.